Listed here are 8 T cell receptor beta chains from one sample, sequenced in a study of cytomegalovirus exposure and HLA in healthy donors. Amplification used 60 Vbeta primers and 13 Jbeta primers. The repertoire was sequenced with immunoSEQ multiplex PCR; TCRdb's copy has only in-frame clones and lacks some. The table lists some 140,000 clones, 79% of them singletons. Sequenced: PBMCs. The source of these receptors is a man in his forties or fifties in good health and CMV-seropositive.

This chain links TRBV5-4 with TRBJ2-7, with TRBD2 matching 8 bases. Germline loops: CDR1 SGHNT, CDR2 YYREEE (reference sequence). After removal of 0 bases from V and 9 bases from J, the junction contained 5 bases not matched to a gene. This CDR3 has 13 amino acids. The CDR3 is CASSLAGGPWQYF. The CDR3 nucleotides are TGTGCCAGCAGCTTGGCGGGAGGGCCTTGGCAGTACTTC.

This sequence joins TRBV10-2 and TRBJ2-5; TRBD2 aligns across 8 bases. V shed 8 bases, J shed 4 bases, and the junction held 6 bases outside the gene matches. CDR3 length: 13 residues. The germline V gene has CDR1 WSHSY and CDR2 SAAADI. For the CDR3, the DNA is TGCGCCAGCGAGGCGGGAGGAGGAGAGACCCAGTACTTC. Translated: CASEAGGGETQYF.

CDR3 in amino acids: CAISDSRGQETQYF. The CDR3 nucleotides are TGTGCCATCAGTGATAGCAGAGGCCAAGAGACCCAGTACTTC. The J gene is TRBJ2-5, the V gene TRBV10-3; D uncertain. Trimming stripped 3 bases from V and 1 base from J, with 9 bases between. This CDR3 has 14 residues. Germline CDR1 ENHRY, CDR2 SYGVKD.

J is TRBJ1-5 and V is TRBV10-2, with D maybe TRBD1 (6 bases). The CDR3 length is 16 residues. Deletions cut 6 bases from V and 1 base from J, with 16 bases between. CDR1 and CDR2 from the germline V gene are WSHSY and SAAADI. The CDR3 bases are TGCGCCAGCAGAGACGGGACAACGGAAAGCAATCAGCCCCAGCATTTT. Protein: CASRDGTTESNQPQHF.

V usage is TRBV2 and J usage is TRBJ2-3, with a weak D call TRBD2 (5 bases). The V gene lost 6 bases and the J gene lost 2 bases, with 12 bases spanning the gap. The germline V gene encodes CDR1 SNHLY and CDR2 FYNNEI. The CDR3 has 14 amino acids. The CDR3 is CASSLLVSTDTQYF. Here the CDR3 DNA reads TGTGCCAGCAGCCTACTAGTCTCCACAGATACGCAGTATTTT.

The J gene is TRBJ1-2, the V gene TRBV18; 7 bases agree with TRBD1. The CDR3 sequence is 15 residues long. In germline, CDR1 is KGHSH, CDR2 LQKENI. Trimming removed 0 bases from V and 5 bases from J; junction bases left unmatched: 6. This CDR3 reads CASSPPPQGTYGYTF. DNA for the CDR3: TGTGCCAGCTCACCACCGCCACAGGGGACGTATGGCTACACCTTC.

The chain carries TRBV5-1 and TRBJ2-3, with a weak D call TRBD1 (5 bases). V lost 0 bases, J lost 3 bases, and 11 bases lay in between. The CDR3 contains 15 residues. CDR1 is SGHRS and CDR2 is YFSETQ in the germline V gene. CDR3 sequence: CASSLEGARTDTQYF. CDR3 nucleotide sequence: TGCGCCAGCAGCTTGGAAGGGGCCCGAACAGATACGCAGTATTTT.

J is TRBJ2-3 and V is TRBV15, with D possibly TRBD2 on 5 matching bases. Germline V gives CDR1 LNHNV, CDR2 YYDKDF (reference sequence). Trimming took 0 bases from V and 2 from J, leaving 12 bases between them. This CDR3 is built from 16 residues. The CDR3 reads CATSRDRSGNTDTQYF. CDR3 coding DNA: TGTGCCACCAGCAGAGATCGCAGCGGAAACACAGATACGCAGTATTTT.